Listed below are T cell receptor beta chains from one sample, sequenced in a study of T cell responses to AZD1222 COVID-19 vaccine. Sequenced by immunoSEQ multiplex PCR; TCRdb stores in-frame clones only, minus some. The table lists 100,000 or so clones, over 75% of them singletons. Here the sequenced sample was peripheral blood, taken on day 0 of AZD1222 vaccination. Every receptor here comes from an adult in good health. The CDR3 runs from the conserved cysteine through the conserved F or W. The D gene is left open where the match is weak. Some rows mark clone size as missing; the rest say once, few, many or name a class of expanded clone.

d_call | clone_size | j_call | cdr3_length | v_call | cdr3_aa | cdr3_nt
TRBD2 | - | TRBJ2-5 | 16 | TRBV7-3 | CASSPTSGGNQETQYF | TGTGCCAGCAGCCCCACTAGCGGGGGGAACCAAGAGACCCAGTACTTC
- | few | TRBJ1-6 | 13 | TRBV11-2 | CASSLDPNSPLHF | TGTGCCAGCAGCTTAGACCCGAATTCACCCCTCCACTTT
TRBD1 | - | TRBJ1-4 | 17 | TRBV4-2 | CASSQDLGTANNEKLFF | TGTGCCAGCAGCCAAGATCTGGGGACAGCAAATAATGAAAAACTGTTTTTT
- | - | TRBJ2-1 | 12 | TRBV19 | CASSNRFNEQFF | TGTGCCAGTAGTAACCGGTTTAATGAGCAGTTCTTC
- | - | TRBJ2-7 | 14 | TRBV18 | CASSPPGRAHEQYF | TGTGCCAGCTCACCACCGGGCAGGGCCCACGAGCAGTACTTC
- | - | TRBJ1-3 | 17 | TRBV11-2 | CASSLSFLANSGNTIYF | TGTGCCAGCAGCTTAAGTTTTTTGGCCAACTCTGGAAACACCATATATTTT
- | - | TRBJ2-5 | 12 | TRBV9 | CASRRDQETQYF | TGTGCCAGCAGACGTGACCAAGAGACCCAGTACTTC
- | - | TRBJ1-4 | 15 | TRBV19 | CASELSGATNEKLFF | TGTGCCAGTGAACTCAGCGGTGCAACTAATGAAAAACTGTTTTTT
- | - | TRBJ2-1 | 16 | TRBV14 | CASSQVPGGRFDEQFF | TGTGCCAGCAGCCAAGTGCCCGGGGGCCGTTTCGATGAGCAGTTCTTC
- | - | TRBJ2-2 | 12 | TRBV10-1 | CASSLNTGELFF | TGCGCCAGCAGTCTGAACACCGGGGAGCTGTTTTTT
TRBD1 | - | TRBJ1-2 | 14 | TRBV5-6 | CASRGSGGYYGYTF | TGTGCCAGCAGAGGCTCAGGGGGCTACTATGGCTACACCTTC
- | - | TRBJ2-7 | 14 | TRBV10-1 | CASSVGSGPGEQYF | TGCGCCAGCAGTGTGGGAAGCGGCCCGGGGGAGCAGTACTTC
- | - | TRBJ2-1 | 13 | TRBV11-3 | CASSSQVYNEQFF | TGTGCCAGCAGCTCACAGGTATACAATGAGCAGTTCTTC
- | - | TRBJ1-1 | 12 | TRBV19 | CASALIGAEAFF | TGTGCCAGTGCTCTGATAGGGGCTGAAGCTTTCTTT
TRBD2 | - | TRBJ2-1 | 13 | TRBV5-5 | CASIAGVQNEQFF | TGTGCCAGCATTGCGGGAGTTCAAAATGAGCAGTTCTTC
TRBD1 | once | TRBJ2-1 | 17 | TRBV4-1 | CASSSLFGTGLGNEQFF | TGCGCCAGCAGCTCCCTTTTCGGGACAGGGTTGGGCAATGAGCAGTTCTTC
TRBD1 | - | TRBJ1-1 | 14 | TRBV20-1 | CSASRTGDDTEAFF | TGCAGTGCTAGTCGGACAGGGGATGACACTGAAGCTTTCTTT
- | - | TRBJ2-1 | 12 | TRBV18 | CASSLSYNEQFF | TGTGCCAGCTCACTAAGTTACAATGAGCAGTTCTTC
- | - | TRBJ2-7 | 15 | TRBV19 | CASSIAAGPSYEQYF | TGTGCCAGTAGTATAGCGGCAGGGCCTTCCTACGAGCAGTACTTC
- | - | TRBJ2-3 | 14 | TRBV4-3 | CASSLAKGTDTQYF | TGCGCCAGCAGCCTCGCGAAGGGAACAGATACGCAGTATTTT
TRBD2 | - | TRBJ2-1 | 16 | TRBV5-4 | CASSLVTSGVYNEQFF | TGTGCCAGCAGCTTGGTTACTAGCGGGGTTTACAATGAGCAGTTCTTC
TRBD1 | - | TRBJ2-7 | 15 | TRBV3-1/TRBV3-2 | CASSQGGTGEYEQYF | TGTGCCAGCAGCCAAGGCGGGACAGGGGAATACGAGCAGTACTTC
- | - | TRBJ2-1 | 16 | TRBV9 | CASSVDGDWSGNEQFF | TGTGCCAGCAGCGTTGACGGGGATTGGTCTGGAAATGAGCAGTTCTTC
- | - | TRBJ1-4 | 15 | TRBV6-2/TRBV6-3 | CASSYSDRVNEKLFF | TGTGCCAGCAGTTACTCTGACAGAGTGAATGAAAAACTGTTTTTT
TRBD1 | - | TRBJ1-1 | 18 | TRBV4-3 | CASSQEVLGTGRNTEAFF | TGCGCCAGCAGCCAAGAAGTTCTAGGGACAGGAAGGAACACTGAAGCTTTCTTT
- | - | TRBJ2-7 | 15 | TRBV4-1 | CASSQAPGTRYEQYF | TGCGCCAGCAGCCAAGCCCCCGGGACACGCTACGAGCAGTACTTC
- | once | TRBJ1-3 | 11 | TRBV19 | CASSSSGRDYF | TGTGCCAGTAGTAGCTCCGGACGGGACTATTTT
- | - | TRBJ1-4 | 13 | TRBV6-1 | CASSRKENEKLFF | TGTGCCAGCAGTAGAAAGGAAAATGAAAAACTGTTTTTT
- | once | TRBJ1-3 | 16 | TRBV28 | CASSLSGAYSGNTIYF | TGTGCCAGCAGTTTATCAGGGGCCTACTCTGGAAACACCATATATTTT
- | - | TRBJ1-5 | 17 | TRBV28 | CASSPGRADASNQPQHF | TGTGCCAGCAGTCCGGGGAGGGCAGACGCTAGCAATCAGCCCCAGCATTTT
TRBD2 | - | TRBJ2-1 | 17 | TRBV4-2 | CASSQDPAGTSVNEQFF | TGTGCCAGCAGCCAAGATCCGGCGGGGACTAGCGTTAATGAGCAGTTCTTC
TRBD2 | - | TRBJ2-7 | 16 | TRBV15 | CATSRGLAGTTYEQYF | TGTGCCACCAGCAGGGGACTAGCGGGGACGACCTACGAGCAGTACTTC
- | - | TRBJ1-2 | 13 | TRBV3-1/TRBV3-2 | CASSPSLGYGYTF | TGTGCCAGCAGCCCCTCGTTGGGGTATGGCTACACCTTC
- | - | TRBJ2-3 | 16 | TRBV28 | CASSQPGSGLADTQYF | TGTGCCAGCAGCCAACCCGGTTCAGGGCTGGCAGATACGCAGTATTTT
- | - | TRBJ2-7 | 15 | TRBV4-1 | CASSLQKSVEGEQYF | TGCGCCAGCAGCCTGCAAAAGTCCGTCGAAGGCGAGCAGTACTTC
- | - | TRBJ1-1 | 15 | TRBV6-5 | CASSYSGGGGTEAFF | TGTGCCAGCAGTTACTCTGGGGGGGGCGGCACTGAAGCTTTCTTT
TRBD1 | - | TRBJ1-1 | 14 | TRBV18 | CASSPRAGGTEAFF | TGTGCCAGCTCACCACGCGCAGGGGGCACTGAAGCTTTCTTT